This T cell receptor (beta chain) was observed in a study of regulatory T cells in long-lasting Graves disease. The overall study: The criterion for persistent Graves' disease was over 5 years of antithyroid drugs with positive TSH receptor antibodies. General study findings and limits: Segments TRBV28, TRBJ1-2 and TRBJ2-5 showed preferential usage in persistent disease. The work looked only at peripheral blood and did not look at thyroid tissue. Small sample size may have lowered accuracy.

Libraries of TCR beta came from iRepertoire HTBI primers plus Arm-PCR of CDR3 regions. Each CDR3 protein is one row after TCRdb ran MiXCR on the multiplex PCR reads. The data hold a few hundred thousand distinct CDR3 sequences, with around 24% observed a single time. Time point in this sample: persistent/refractory GD, antithyroid drugs over 5 years with positive TRAb. PBMCs provided the RNA from which the TCR library was made. V lost 2 bases and J 4 bases, leaving 8 bases between the germline ends. The CDR3 totals 13 residues. Germline lookup yields CDR1 SGHTA and CDR2 FQGTGA. In its sample, this clonotype was seen many times. Its antigen is as yet unknown.

This clonotype originated in a female donor with Graves disease. This rearrangement joins TRBV7-3 to TRBJ1-1; D remains ambiguous. The sample consisted of peripheral blood mononuclear cells (PBMCs), taken when the disease was refractory, from a patient treated with antithyroid drugs. The CDR3 bases are TGTGCCAGCAGCTTATCGAGGTCCACTGAAGCTTTCTTT. Amino acids: CASSLSRSTEAFF.